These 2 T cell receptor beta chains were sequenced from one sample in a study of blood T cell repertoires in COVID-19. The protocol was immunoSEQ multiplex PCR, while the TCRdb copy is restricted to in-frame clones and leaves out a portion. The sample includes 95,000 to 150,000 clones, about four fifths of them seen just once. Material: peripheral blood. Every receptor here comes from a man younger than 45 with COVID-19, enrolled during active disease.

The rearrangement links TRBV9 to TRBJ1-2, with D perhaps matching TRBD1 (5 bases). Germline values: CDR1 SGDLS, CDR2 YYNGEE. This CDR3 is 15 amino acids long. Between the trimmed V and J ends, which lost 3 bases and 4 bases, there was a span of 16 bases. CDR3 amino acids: CASSGSFRVAYGYTF. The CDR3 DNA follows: TGTGCCAGCAGCGGATCCTTCAGGGTGGCCTATGGCTACACCTTC.

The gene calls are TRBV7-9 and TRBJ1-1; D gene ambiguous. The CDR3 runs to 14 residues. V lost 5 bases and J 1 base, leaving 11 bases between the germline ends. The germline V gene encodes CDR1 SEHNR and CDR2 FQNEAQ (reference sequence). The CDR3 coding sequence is TGTGCCAGCAGCGAGAGTATTGGGAACACTGAAGCTTTCTTT. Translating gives CASSESIGNTEAFF. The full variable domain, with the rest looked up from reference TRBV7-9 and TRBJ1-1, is DTGVSQNPRHKITKRGQNVTFRCDPISEHNRLYWYRQTLGQGPEFLTYFQNEAQLEKSRLLSDRFSAERPKGSFSTLEIQRTEQGDSAMYLCASSESIGNTEAFFGQGTRLTVV.